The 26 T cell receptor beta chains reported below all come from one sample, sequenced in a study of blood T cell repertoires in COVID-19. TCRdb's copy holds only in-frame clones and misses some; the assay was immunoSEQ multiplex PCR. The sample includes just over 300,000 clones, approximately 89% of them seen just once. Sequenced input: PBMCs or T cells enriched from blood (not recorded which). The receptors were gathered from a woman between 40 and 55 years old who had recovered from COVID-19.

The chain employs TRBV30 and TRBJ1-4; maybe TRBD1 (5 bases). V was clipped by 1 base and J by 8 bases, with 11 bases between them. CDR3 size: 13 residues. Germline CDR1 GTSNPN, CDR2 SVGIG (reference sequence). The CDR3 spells CAWSERGGEKLFF. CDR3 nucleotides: TGTGCCTGGAGTGAAAGGGGAGGGGAAAAACTGTTTTTT.

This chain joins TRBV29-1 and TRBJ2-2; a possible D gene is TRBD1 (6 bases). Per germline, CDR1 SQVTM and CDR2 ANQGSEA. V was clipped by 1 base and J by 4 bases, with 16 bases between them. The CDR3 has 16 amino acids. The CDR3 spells CSVEGHGQTGTGELFF. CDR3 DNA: TGCAGCGTTGAAGGGCACGGACAGACTGGCACCGGGGAGCTGTTTTTT.

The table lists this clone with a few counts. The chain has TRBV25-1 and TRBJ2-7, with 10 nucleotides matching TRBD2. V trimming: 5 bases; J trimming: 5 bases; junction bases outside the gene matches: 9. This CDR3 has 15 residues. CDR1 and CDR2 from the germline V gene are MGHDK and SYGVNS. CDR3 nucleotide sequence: TGTGCCAGCAGTCTCTCCGGGACTAGCGAGAACGAGCAGTACTTC. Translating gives CASSLSGTSENEQYF.

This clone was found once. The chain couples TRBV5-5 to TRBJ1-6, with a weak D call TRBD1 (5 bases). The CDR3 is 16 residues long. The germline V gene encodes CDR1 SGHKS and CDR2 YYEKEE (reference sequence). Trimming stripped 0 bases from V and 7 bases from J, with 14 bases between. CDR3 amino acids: CASSLGSQGYNSPLHF. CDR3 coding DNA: TGTGCCAGCAGCTTGGGTTCCCAGGGCTACAATTCACCCCTCCACTTT.

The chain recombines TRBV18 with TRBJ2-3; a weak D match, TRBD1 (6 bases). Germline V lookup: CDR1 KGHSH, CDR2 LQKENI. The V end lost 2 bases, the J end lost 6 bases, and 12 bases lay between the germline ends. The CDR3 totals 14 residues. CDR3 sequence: CASSPIGTHDTQYF. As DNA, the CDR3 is TGTGCCAGCTCACCAATTGGGACACACGATACGCAGTATTTT.

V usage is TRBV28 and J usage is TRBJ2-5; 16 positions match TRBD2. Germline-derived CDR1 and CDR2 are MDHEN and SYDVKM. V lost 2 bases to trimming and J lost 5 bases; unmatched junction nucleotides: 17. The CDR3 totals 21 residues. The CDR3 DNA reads TGTGCCAGCAGTTTAAGTATTCGTAAGGGACTAGCGGGGGGGCCGTCGGAGACCCAGTACTTC. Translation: CASSLSIRKGLAGGPSETQYF. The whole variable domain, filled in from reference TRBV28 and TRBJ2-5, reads DVKVTQSSRYLVKRTGEKVFLECVQDMDHENMFWYRQDPGLGLRLIYFSYDVKMKEKGDIPEGYSVSREKKERFSLILESASTNQTSMYLCASSLSIRKGLAGGPSETQYFGPGTRLLVL.

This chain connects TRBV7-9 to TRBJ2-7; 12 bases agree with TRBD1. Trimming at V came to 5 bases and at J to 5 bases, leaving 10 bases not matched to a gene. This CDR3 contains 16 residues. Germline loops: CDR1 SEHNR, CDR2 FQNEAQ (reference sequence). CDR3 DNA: TGTGCCAGCAGCGCATCCCGGGACAGGGGGCTCAACGAGCAGTACTTC. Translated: CASSASRDRGLNEQYF. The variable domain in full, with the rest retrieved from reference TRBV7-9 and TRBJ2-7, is DTGVSQNPRHKITKRGQNVTFRCDPISEHNRLYWYRQTLGQGPEFLTYFQNEAQLEKSRLLSDRFSAERPKGSFSTLEIQRTEQGDSAMYLCASSASRDRGLNEQYFGPGTRLTVT.

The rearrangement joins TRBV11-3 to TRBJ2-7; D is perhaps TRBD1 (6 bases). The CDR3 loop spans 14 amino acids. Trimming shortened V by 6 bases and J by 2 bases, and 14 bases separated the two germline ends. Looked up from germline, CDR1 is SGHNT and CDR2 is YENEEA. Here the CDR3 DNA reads TGTGCCAGCAGTCCTTTGGACAGACCCTACGAGCAGTACTTC. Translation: CASSPLDRPYEQYF.

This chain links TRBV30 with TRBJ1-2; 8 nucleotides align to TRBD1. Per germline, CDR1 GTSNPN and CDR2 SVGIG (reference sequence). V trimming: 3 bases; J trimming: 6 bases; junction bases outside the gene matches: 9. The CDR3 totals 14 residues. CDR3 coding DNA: TGTGCCTGGAGACCAGGACAGGGCGGAAATGGCTACACCTTC. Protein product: CAWRPGQGGNGYTF.

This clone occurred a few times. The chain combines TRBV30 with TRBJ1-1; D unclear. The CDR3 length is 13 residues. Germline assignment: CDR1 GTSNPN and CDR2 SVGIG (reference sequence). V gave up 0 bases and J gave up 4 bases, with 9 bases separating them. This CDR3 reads CAWSVLGSTEAFF. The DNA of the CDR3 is TGTGCCTGGAGTGTACTAGGGAGCACTGAAGCTTTCTTT.

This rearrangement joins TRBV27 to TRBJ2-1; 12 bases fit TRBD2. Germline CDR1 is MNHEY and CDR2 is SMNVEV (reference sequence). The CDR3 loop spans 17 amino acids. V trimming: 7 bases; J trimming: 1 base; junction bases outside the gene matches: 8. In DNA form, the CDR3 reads TGTGCCAGCACCTCAGGACTAGCGGGACATTCCTACAATGAGCAGTTCTTC. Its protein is CASTSGLAGHSYNEQFF.

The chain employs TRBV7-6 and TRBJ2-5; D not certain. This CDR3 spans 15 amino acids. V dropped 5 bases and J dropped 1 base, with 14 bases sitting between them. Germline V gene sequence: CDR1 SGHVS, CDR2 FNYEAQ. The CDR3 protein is CASSISARGQETQYF. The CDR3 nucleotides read TGTGCCAGCAGCATAAGCGCGAGAGGCCAAGAGACCCAGTACTTC.

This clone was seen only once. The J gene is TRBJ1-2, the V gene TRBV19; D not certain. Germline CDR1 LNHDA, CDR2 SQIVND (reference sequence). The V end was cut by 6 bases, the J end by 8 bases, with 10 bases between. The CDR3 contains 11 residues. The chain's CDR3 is CASREEGGYTF. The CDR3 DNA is TGTGCCAGTAGAGAGGAGGGAGGCTACACCTTC. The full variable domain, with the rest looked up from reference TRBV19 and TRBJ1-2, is DGGITQSPKYLFRKEGQNVTLSCEQNLNHDAMYWYRQDPGQGLRLIYYSQIVNDFQKGDIAEGYSVSREKKESFPLTVTSAQKNPTAFYLCASREEGGYTFGSGTRLTVV.

DNA of the CDR3: TGTGCCAGCAGCCGTGGGACTCTTGGGAGTGGCTACACCTTC. Protein sequence: CASSRGTLGSGYTF. This chain connects TRBV7-2 to TRBJ1-2, with a possible D match to TRBD1 (5 bases). This CDR3 spans 14 amino acids. Trimming took off 5 bases at V and 7 bases at J, with 17 bases between the two ends. Germline V gives CDR1 SGHTA, CDR2 FQGNSA.

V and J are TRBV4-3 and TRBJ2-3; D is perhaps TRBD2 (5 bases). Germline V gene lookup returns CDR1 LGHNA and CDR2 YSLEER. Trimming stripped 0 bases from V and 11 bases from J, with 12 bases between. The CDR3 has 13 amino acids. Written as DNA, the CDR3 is TGCGCCAGCAGCCAAGATCGAGGGCTGAGGCAGTATTTT. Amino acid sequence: CASSQDRGLRQYF.

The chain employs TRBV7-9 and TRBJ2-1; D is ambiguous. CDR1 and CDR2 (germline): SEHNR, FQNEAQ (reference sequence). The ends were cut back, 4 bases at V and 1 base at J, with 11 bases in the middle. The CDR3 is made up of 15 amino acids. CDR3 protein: CASSSRVVSYNEQFF. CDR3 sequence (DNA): TGTGCCAGCAGCTCTCGGGTTGTTTCCTACAATGAGCAGTTCTTC.

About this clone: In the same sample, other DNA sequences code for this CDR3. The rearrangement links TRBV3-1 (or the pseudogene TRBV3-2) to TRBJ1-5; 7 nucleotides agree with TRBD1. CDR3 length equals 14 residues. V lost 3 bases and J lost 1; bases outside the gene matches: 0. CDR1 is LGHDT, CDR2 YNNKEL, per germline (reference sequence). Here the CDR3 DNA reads TGTGCCAGCAGCCAGGGACAGAGCAATCAGCCCCAGCATTTT. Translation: CASSQGQSNQPQHF.

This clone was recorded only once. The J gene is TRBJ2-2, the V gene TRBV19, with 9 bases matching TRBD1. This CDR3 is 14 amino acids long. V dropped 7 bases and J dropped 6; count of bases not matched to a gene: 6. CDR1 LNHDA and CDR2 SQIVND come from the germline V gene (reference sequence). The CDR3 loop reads CASNRDRAAGELFF. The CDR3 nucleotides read TGTGCCAGTAATCGGGACAGGGCAGCCGGGGAGCTGTTTTTT. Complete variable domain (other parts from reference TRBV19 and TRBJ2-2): DGGITQSPKYLFRKEGQNVTLSCEQNLNHDAMYWYRQDPGQGLRLIYYSQIVNDFQKGDIAEGYSVSREKKESFPLTVTSAQKNPTAFYLCASNRDRAAGELFFGEGSRLTVL.

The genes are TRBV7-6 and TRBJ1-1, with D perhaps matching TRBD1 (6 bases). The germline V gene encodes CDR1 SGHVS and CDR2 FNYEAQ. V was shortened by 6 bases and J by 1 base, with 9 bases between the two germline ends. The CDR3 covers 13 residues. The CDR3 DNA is TGTGCCAGCAGAACGGGACAGAACACTGAAGCTTTCTTT. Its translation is CASRTGQNTEAFF.

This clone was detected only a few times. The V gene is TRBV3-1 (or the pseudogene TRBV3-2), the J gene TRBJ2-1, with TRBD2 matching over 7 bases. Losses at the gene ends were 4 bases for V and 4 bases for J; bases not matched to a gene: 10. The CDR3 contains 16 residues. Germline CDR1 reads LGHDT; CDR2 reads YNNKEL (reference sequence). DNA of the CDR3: TGTGCCAGCAGCCCCCGGGGAGCGGGGTCATACAATGAGCAGTTCTTC. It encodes CASSPRGAGSYNEQFF.

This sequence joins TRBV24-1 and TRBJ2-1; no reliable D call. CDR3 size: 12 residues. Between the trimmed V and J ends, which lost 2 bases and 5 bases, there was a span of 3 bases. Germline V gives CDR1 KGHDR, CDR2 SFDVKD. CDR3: CATSDSDNEQFF. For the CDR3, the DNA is TGTGCCACCAGTGATTCCGACAATGAGCAGTTCTTC.

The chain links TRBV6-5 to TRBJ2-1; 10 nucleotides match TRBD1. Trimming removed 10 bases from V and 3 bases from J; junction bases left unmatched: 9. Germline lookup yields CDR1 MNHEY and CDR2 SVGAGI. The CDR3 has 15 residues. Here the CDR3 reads CANRRRDRGYNEQFF. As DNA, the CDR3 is TGTGCCAACAGACGACGGGACAGGGGCTACAATGAGCAGTTCTTC.

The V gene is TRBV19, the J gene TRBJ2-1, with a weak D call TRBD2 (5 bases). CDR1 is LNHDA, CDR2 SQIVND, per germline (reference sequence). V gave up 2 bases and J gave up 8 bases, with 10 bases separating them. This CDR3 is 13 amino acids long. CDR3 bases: TGTGCCAGTAGTATAAGCAGGCGGGATGAGCAGTTCTTC. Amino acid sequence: CASSISRRDEQFF.

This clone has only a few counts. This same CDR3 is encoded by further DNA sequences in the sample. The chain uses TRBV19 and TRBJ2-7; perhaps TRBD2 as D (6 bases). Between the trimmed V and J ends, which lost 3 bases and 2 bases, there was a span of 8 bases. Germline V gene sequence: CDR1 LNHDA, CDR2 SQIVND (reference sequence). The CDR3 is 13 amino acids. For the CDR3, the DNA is TGTGCCAGTAGTATTCCGGGGGCCTACGAGCAGTACTTC. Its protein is CASSIPGAYEQYF.

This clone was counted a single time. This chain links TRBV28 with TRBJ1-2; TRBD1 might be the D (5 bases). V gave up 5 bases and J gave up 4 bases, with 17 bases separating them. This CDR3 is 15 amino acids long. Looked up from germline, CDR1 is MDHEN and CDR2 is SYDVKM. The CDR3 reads CASSVGGDVVYGYTF. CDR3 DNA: TGTGCCAGCAGTGTGGGCGGGGACGTAGTCTATGGCTACACCTTC.

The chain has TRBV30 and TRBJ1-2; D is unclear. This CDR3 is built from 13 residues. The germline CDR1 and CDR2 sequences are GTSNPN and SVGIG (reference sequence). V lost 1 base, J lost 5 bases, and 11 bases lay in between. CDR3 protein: CAWSARVIYGYTF. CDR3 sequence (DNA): TGTGCCTGGAGTGCCCGGGTGATATATGGCTACACCTTC.